The sequence of this T cell receptor beta chain was determined in a study of T cells in Graves' hyperthyroidism and ophthalmopathy. On the study more broadly: Upon initial diagnosis and before any treatment, peripheral blood was collected.

This clonotype appeared many times. Its target is unknown. RNA transcripts yielded amplified TCR beta CDR3 regions. Using the HTBI primer set, a first-round RT-PCR was run on the TCR CDR3. In TCRdb, the multiplex PCR reads were re-called with MiXCR into one record per CDR3 protein. The sample yields about 270,000 distinct CDR3 sequences, more than 20% seen once. Study-wide results and limits: Ophthalmopathy was model-predicted a median roughly 6.5 months pre-onset.

The CDR3 totals 12 residues. Looked up from germline, CDR1 is MDHEN and CDR2 is SYDVKM. Trimming cost V 3 bases and J 6 bases, with 8 bases left between them. Source material: blood. The TCR comes from a woman aged 40 to 55 with Graves' ophthalmopathy. This rearrangement joins TRBV28 to TRBJ1-1; no clear D. The CDR3, as DNA: TGTGCCAGCAGTTTGCCTCTCGCTGAAGCTTTCTTT. Amino acids: CASSLPLAEAFF.